A selection of T cell receptor beta chains follows, all from one sample in a study of tumor and adjacent non-tumor tissue in lung cancer. TCRdb independently ran MiXCR on the multiplex PCR reads; one entry per CDR3 protein. The sample holds 120,000 to 150,000 distinct CDR3 sequences, around 65% seen once. The specimen sequenced was lung tumor tissue. These receptors were collected from a man in his sixties with small cell lung cancer. CDR3s include the opening cysteine and the closing phenylalanine or tryptophan. A D gene is named only where the DNA matches it firmly. A clone size is listed for some rows: how often the clone was seen (once, few, many), or a class if it is expanded.

abundance,d_gene,v_gene,len,j_gene,CDR3nt,CDR3aa
few,TRBD1,TRBV6-1,18,TRBJ2-5,TGTACCAGCAGTAACTCACGCCGAGTCGGACAGGGGGCTGTGACCCAGTACTTC,CTSSNSRRVGQGAVTQYF
NA,TRBD1,TRBV12-3/TRBV12-4,13,TRBJ2-3,TGTGCCACTTCGGGACAGCACACAGATACGAAGTATTTT,CATSGQHTDTKYF
NA,NA,TRBV6-1,13,TRBJ2-3,TGTGCCAGCAATGGATGGTCCGCAGATACGCAGTATTTT,CASNGWSADTQYF
NA,NA,TRBV11-2,14,TRBJ1-1,TGTGCCAGCATCCCGGGGGTGATGAATACTGAAGCTTTCTTT,CASIPGVMNTEAFF
NA,NA,TRBV29-1,15,TRBJ1-3,TGCAGCGTTGTTATCGGGATCCGGGAACGAAACACCATATATTTT,CSVVIGIRERNTIYF
NA,NA,TRBV11-1,14,TRBJ2-2,TGTGCCAGCAGGGGTCGGGTAAACACCTGGGAGCTGTTTTTT,CASRGRVNTWELFF
many,NA,TRBV6-6,14,TRBJ1-1,TGTGCCAGCAGTTACCTACATATGAACACTGAAGCTTTCTTT,CASSYLHMNTEAFF
few,NA,TRBV20-1,13,TRBJ2-3,TGCAGTGCAGAGGGAGTCTTGGCAGATATGCAGTATTTT,CSAEGVLADMQYF
NA,NA,TRBV6-6,15,TRBJ2-3,TGTGCCAGCAGTCCGCAGGGTAGCCGAGAGGATACGCAGTATTTT,CASSPQGSREDTQYF
few,NA,TRBV6-5,15,TRBJ2-3,TGTGCCAGCAGTTACGGGGGAGCGGGCACAGATACGCAGTATTTT,CASSYGGAGTDTQYF
NA,NA,TRBV20-1,14,TRBJ2-1,TGCAGTGCTAGAGTGGGTGCCGGAGGGGATGAGCAGTTCTTC,CSARVGAGGDEQFF
NA,NA,TRBV11-2,12,TRBJ1-2,TGTGCCAGCACCTCCCAAAACTATGGCTACACCTTC,CASTSQNYGYTF